This TCR beta chain is drawn from a study of read filtering for tumor transcriptome and immune sequencing. The wider study: After DNase treatment, RNA was made into whole-transcriptome libraries.

The sample holds a few counts of this clonotype. This may come from a read error, since a much larger clone is one base off. The CDR3 ends on some other residue instead of the conserved phenylalanine or tryptophan, so this is likely a read error. Molecular barcoded adaptors covering alpha/delta and beta/gamma chains were used on approximately 400 ng RNA. TCRdb independently ran MiXCR on the reads; one entry per CDR3 protein. Of some 41,000 distinct CDR3 sequences listed, about an eighth are singletons. Trimming stripped 0 bases from V and 4 bases from J, with 13 bases between. Germline lookup yields CDR1 SGHNT and CDR2 YYREEE (reference sequence). The CDR3 has 15 residues.

This TCR came from a donor at least 40 years old with multiple myeloma. V usage is TRBV5-4 and J usage is TRBJ1-1; tentative D call: TRBD1 (6 bases). The sequencing input was a population of CD138-negative cells sorted from bone marrow. This chain's CDR3 is CASSLVGGGGTEAFL. CDR3 bases: TGTGCCAGCAGCTTGGTTGGGGGCGGCGGCACTGAAGCTTTCCTT.